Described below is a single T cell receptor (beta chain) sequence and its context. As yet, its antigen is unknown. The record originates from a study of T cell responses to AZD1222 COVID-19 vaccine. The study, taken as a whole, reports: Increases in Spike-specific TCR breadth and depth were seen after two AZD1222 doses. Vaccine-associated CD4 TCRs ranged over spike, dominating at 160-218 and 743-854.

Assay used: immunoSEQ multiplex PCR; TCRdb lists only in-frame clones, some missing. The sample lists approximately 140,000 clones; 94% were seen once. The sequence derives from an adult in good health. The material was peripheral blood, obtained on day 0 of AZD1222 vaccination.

CDR3: CASSLSGQASNSPLHF. The CDR3 nucleotides are TGCGCCAGCAGCTTGAGTGGACAGGCGAGCAATTCACCCCTCCACTTT. The chain is built from TRBV5-1 and TRBJ1-6; TRBD1 aligns across 7 bases. This CDR3 comprises 16 residues. Trimming cost V 1 base and J 7 bases; bases outside gene matches: 8. CDR1 SGHRS and CDR2 YFSETQ come from the germline V gene.